This T cell receptor beta chain was identified in a study of blood T cell repertoires in COVID-19. Background on the study: There were acute and convalescent COVID-19 samples, and they came from the United States, Italy and Spain. From T cells, B-cell-depleted T cells, or PBMCs came the material, which was cDNA or gDNA.

V gave up 5 bases and J gave up 10 bases, with 15 bases separating them. Germline lookup yields CDR1 LGHDT and CDR2 YNNKEL (reference sequence). The CDR3 totals 14 residues. Measured with immunoSEQ multiplex PCR; TCRdb has only the in-frame clones, and not every one. The sample has 150,000 or so clones, approximately 88% seen once. This receptor was taken from an older man who had been exposed to COVID-19. The chain has TRBV3-1 (or the pseudogene TRBV3-2) and TRBJ1-6; D is ambiguous. The sequenced sample consisted of PBMCs or T cells enriched from blood (not recorded which). The CDR3 loop reads CASSASARESPLHF. CDR3 coding DNA: TGTGCCAGCAGCGCCTCAGCGAGGGAGTCACCCCTCCACTTT.